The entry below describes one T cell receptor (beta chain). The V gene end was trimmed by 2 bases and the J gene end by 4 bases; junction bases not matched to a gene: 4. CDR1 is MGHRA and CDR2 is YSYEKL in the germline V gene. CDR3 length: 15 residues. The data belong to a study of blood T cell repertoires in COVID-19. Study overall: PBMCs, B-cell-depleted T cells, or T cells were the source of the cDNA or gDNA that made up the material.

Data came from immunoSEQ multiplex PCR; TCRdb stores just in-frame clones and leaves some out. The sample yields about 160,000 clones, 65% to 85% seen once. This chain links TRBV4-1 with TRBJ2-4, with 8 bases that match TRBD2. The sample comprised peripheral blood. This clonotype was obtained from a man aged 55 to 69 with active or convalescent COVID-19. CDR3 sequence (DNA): TGCGCCAGCAGCCAAAATAGCGGGACGAAAAACATTCAGTACTTC. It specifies CASSQNSGTKNIQYF.